Below are 14 T cell receptor beta chains sequenced from a single sample in a study of T-cell memory formation after mild COVID-19. TCRdb re-called the 5' RACE reads through MiXCR, storing one row per CDR3 protein. The profile shows 180,000 or so distinct CDR3 sequences, approximately 16% of them singletons. The sample comprised PBMCs or a T cell subset sorted from them (not recorded which). The receptors here all came from an adult woman who had mild COVID-19 (a few samples of this study predate the infection). Cell type and time point are not known.

Ten or more counts support this clonotype. The chain links TRBV14 to TRBJ2-1, with 8 bases that match TRBD2. This CDR3 spans 18 amino acids. Germline loops: CDR1 SGHDN, CDR2 FVKESK. Losses at the gene ends were 0 bases for V and 9 bases for J; bases not matched to a gene: 16. CDR3 protein: CASSQDRSGGHKWGEQFF. CDR3 DNA sequence: TGTGCCAGCAGCCAAGATCGCAGCGGGGGCCACAAGTGGGGTGAGCAGTTCTTC.

V and J are TRBV5-1 and TRBJ2-7; D may be TRBD1 (6 bases). In germline, CDR1 is SGHRS, CDR2 YFSETQ. The CDR3 runs 14 residues. The V end lost 5 bases, the J end lost 1 base, and 13 bases lay between the germline ends. Here the CDR3 reads CASRPRTDSYEQYF. Here the CDR3 DNA reads TGCGCCAGCAGACCCCGGACAGATTCCTACGAGCAGTACTTC. The variable domain in full, with the rest retrieved from reference TRBV5-1 and TRBJ2-7, is KAGVTQTPRYLIKTRGQQVTLSCSPISGHRSVSWYQQTPGQGLQFLFEYFSETQRNKGNFPGRFSGRQFSNSRSEMNVSTLELGDSALYLCASRPRTDSYEQYFGPGTRLTVT.

The chain links TRBV15 to TRBJ2-5; possibly TRBD2 for D (6 bases). The V and J ends lost 0 bases and 4 bases respectively, with 12 bases between them. The CDR3 contains 15 residues. Germline assignment: CDR1 LNHNV and CDR2 YYDKDF (reference sequence). The CDR3 region has the DNA TGTGCCACCAGCAGAGATCCTTTGGGGGGAGAGACCCAGTACTTC. It specifies CATSRDPLGGETQYF.

This clonotype appeared a few times. This chain connects TRBV27 to TRBJ2-7; a weak D match, TRBD1 (6 bases). Germline CDR1 MNHEY, CDR2 SMNVEV (reference sequence). V was cut by 1 base and J by 2 bases, with 9 bases left in between. The length of the CDR3 is 14 residues. CDR3 amino acids: CASSLWGRPYEQYF. CDR3 bases: TGTGCCAGCAGTTTATGGGGGCGCCCCTACGAGCAGTACTTC.

This chain links TRBV6-2 or TRBV6-3 with TRBJ2-7; 11 bases are shared with TRBD1. Germline V gene lookup returns CDR1 MNHEY and CDR2 SVGEGT. J gave up 2 bases and V 2 bases, and 5 bases lay outside the gene matches. The CDR3 sequence is 16 residues long. The CDR3 here is CASSYTLGQGAYEQYF. The CDR3 DNA is TGTGCCAGCAGTTACACTCTGGGACAGGGGGCCTACGAGCAGTACTTC.

In its sample, this clonotype was seen a few times. This sequence joins TRBV12-3 or TRBV12-4 and TRBJ1-4; TRBD1 is a possible D gene (6 bases). This CDR3 comprises 14 residues. V was clipped by 2 bases and J by 6 bases, with 10 bases between them. CDR3: CASSLWDTDEKLFF. The CDR3 nucleotides read TGTGCCAGCAGTTTATGGGACACGGATGAAAAACTGTTTTTT.

The genes are TRBV5-1 and TRBJ2-7; TRBD1 might be the D (6 bases). The CDR3 sequence is 16 residues long. Germline V gene data show CDR1 as SGHRS and CDR2 as YFSETQ. Trimming removed 4 bases from V and 3 bases from J, with 20 bases in between. The CDR3 here is CASSLKAGTRIYEQYF. The DNA of the CDR3 is TGCGCCAGCAGCCTAAAAGCCGGGACACGGATCTACGAGCAGTACTTC. The full variable domain, rest sourced from reference TRBV5-1 and TRBJ2-7, is KAGVTQTPRYLIKTRGQQVTLSCSPISGHRSVSWYQQTPGQGLQFLFEYFSETQRNKGNFPGRFSGRQFSNSRSEMNVSTLELGDSALYLCASSLKAGTRIYEQYFGPGTRLTVT.

This clonotype was observed a handful of times. V gene TRBV5-5 combines with J gene TRBJ2-5; D gene unclear. The CDR3 extends over 14 amino acids. From germline, CDR1 is SGHKS and CDR2 YYEKEE (reference sequence). V was clipped by 2 bases and J by 3 bases, with 11 bases between them. CDR3 amino acids: CASSFSANEETQYF. The CDR3 coding sequence is TGTGCCAGCAGCTTCTCCGCGAACGAAGAGACCCAGTACTTC.

The rearrangement links TRBV20-1 to TRBJ1-1, with TRBD1 as a possible D gene (5 bases). This CDR3 spans 17 amino acids. Germline CDR1 reads DFQATT; CDR2 reads SNEGSKA (reference sequence). V was clipped by 6 bases and J by 4 bases, with 27 bases between them. As DNA, the CDR3 is TGCAGTGCAGCTAGGTTGGGCAGGGTAGGCCTGGGCACTGAAGCTTTCTTT. Translating gives CSAARLGRVGLGTEAFF.

A few counts support this clonotype. For the CDR3, the DNA is TGTGCCAGCAGTTCATCCGAAAATCAGCCCCAGCATTTT. It is translated as CASSSSENQPQHF. The rearrangement uses TRBV12-3 or TRBV12-4 and TRBJ1-5; D is unclear. The CDR3 covers 13 residues. Trimming shortened V by 4 bases and J by 4 bases, and 8 bases separated the two germline ends.

This clonotype has a handful of counts. The CDR3 loop is CATAWASGITYEQYF. The DNA for the CDR3 is TGTGCCACCGCCTGGGCGAGCGGGATTACCTACGAGCAGTACTTC. The chain links TRBV11-2 to TRBJ2-7; 7 bases agree with TRBD2. V shed 10 bases and J 2 bases; nucleotides not matched to a gene: 14. Per germline, CDR1 SGHAT and CDR2 FQNNGV. The CDR3 has 15 amino acids.

This chain uses TRBV11-1 with TRBJ2-7; a weak D match, TRBD2 (6 bases). Germline V lookup: CDR1 SGHAT, CDR2 FQDESV (reference sequence). Trimming removed 1 base at V and 5 bases at J, with 12 bases between. This CDR3 region has 14 residues. This CDR3 is CASSLGAGRHEQYF. DNA for the CDR3: TGTGCCAGCAGCTTAGGGGCGGGGAGACACGAGCAGTACTTC.

The chain recombines TRBV3-1 with TRBJ2-2; 14 bases align to TRBD2. V trimming: 4 bases; J trimming: 5 bases; junction bases outside the gene matches: 3. Per germline, CDR1 LGHDT and CDR2 YNNKEL (reference sequence). This CDR3 spans 16 amino acids. CDR3 coding DNA: TGTGCCAGCAGCCTCGGACTAGCGGGAGGAACCGGGGAGCTGTTTTTT. Protein sequence: CASSLGLAGGTGELFF.

This clonotype was recorded at least ten times. This rearrangement joins TRBV28 to TRBJ2-7; tentative D call: TRBD2 (7 bases). CDR1 and CDR2 (germline): MDHEN, SYDVKM. The V end was cut by 7 bases, the J end by 0 bases, with 13 bases between. There are 14 residues in the CDR3. CDR3 in amino acids: CASTPGGSSYEQYF. The CDR3 DNA follows: TGTGCCAGCACGCCGGGGGGCTCCTCCTACGAGCAGTACTTC.